This TCR beta chain was captured in a study of cytomegalovirus exposure and HLA in healthy donors. Remarks on this clone: Its antigen is unidentified.

Profiling relied on immunoSEQ multiplex PCR, and the TCRdb table lists in-frame clones only, not all of them. The data hold fewer than 350,000 clones, with around 87% observed a single time. General study results and limits: Whilst most TCR sequences proved rare, a subset of public TCRs occurred across many donors. The study flagged some 170 TCR beta chains as cytomegalovirus-associated.

Germline CDR1 is GTSNPN and CDR2 is SVGIG (reference sequence). The length of the CDR3 is 13 residues. Deletions cut 8 bases from V and 1 base from J, with 14 bases between. The V and J genes are TRBV30 and TRBJ1-2; possibly TRBD1 for D (5 bases). Sequencing was done on a sample of PBMCs. The TCR comes from a woman aged 18-29 years in good health and CMV-seronegative. The CDR3 sequence: CAVDSRVNYGYTF. The CDR3 DNA is TGTGCCGTCGACTCCAGGGTTAACTATGGCTACACCTTC.